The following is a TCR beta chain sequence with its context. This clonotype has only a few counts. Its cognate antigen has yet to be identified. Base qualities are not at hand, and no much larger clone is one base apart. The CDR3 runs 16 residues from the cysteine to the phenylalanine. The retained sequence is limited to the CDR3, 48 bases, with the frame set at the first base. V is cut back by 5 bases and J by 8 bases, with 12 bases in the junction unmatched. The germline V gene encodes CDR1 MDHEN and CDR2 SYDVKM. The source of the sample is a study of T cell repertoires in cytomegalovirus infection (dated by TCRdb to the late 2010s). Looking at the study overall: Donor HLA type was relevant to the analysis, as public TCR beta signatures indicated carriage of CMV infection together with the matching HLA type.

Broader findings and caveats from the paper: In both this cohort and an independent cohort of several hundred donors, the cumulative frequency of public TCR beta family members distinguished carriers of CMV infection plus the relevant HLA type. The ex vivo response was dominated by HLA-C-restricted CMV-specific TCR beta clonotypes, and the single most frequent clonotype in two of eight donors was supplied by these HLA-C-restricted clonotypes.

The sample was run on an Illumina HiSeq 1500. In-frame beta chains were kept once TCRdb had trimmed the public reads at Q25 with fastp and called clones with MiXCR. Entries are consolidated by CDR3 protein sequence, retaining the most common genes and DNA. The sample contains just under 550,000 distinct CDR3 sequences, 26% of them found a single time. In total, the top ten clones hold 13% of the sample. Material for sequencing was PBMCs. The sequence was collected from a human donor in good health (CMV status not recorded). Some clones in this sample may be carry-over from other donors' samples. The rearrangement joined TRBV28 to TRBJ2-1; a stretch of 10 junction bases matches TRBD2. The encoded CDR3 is CASSLGGSGRAYEQFF. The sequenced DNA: TGTGCCAGCAGTCTCGGGGGGAGCGGGAGGGCCTATGAGCAGTTCTTC.